This T cell receptor beta chain is from a study of cytomegalovirus exposure and HLA in healthy donors. Study overall: For the 300 to 450 genotyped donors, 75% to 90% fell within the Caucasian-associated ancestry cluster. Broader study findings: Using the classifier, cytomegalovirus status was reportedly diagnosed with high specificity and sensitivity. Under in vitro conditions, three CMV-associated chains were confirmed as specific for CMV antigens. Of the V segments, some could not be distinguished, including TRBV6-2 and TRBV6-3, and were excluded.

This clone was detected only a few times. The antigen is undetermined. Germline V gives CDR1 SGHRS, CDR2 YFSETQ. This CDR3 contains 14 residues. V was shortened by 0 bases and J by 7 bases, with 12 bases between the two germline ends. This PCR relied on a set of 60 Vbeta primers and 13 Jbeta primers. Assay: immunoSEQ multiplex PCR; the TCRdb copy retains only in-frame clones and omits some. The table records about 59,000 clones, more than 70% of them present only once. The J gene is TRBJ2-3, the V gene TRBV5-1; weak D call: TRBD1 (6 bases). Specimen: PBMCs. This TCR was sampled from a man aged 25 to 40 in good health and CMV-seropositive. The CDR3 DNA sequence: TGCGCCAGCAGCTTGGGCGGACAGTTAAATACGCAGTATTTT. It codes for CASSLGGQLNTQYF.